This TCR beta chain is from a study of CD8+ T cells in alopecia areata. V trimming: 9 bases; J trimming: 1 base; junction bases outside the gene matches: 5. This CDR3 contains 14 residues. CDR1 and CDR2 from the germline V gene are SGHTA and FQGNSA. RNA was extracted and reverse transcribed into cDNA as the sequencing template. TCRdb's table, derived via immunoSEQ multiplex PCR, lists solely in-frame clones and lacks some. The sample records about 140,000 clones, approximately 65% being singletons. Both CD4+ and CD8+ T cells were separated by sorting PBMCs. The rearrangement links TRBV7-2 to TRBJ2-1, with 8 bases aligning to TRBD2. This sequence originates from a human donor in good health. The sample was CD8+ T cells sorted from blood. The CDR3 coding sequence is TGTGCCAGGGGACTAGGAGGGTCCTACAATGAGCAGTTCTTC. Its translation: CARGLGGSYNEQFF.